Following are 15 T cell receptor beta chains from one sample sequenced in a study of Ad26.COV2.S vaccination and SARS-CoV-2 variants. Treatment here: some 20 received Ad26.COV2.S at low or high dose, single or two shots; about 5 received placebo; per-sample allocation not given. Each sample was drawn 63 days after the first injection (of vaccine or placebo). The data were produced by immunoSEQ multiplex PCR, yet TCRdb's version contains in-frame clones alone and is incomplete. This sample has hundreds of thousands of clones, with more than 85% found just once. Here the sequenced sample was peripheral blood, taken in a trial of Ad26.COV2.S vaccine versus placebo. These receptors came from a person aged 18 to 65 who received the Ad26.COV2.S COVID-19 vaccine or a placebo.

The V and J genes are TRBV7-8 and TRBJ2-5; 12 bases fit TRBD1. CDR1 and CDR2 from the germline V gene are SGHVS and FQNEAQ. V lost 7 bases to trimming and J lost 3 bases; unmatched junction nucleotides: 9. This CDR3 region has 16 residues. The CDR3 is CASTPGDRGREETQYF. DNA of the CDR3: TGTGCCAGCACCCCTGGGGACAGGGGGCGCGAAGAGACCCAGTACTTC.

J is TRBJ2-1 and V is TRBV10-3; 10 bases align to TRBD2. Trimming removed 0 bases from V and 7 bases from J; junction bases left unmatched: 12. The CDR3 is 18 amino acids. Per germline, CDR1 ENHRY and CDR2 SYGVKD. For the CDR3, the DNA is TGTGCCATCAGTGAGTCGGTACTAGCGGGATCTAAGGGGAATGAGCAGTTCTTC. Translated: CAISESVLAGSKGNEQFF.

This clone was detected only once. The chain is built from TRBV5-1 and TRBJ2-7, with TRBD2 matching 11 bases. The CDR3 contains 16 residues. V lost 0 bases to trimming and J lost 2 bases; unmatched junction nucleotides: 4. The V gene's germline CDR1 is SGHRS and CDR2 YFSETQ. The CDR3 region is CASSLGGTSGTYEQYF. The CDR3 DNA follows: TGCGCCAGCAGCTTGGGGGGGACTAGCGGAACCTACGAGCAGTACTTC.

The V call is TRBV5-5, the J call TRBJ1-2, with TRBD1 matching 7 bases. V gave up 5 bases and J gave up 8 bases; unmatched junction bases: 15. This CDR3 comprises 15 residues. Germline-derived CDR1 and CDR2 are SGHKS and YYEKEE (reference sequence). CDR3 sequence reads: CASSLPQGEVGGYTF. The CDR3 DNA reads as TGTGCCAGCAGTCTCCCCCAGGGGGAGGTTGGCGGCTACACCTTC.

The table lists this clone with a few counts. In DNA form, the CDR3 reads TGTGCCAGCAGTTCAGGGGGGACAGAAAATTCACCCCTCCACTTT. Its protein product is CASSSGGTENSPLHF. The J gene is TRBJ1-6, the V gene TRBV6-5; 7 bases line up with TRBD1. The V gene end was trimmed by 4 bases and the J gene end by 7 bases; junction bases not matched to a gene: 7. Germline assignment: CDR1 MNHEY and CDR2 SVGAGI. CDR3 length equals 15 residues.

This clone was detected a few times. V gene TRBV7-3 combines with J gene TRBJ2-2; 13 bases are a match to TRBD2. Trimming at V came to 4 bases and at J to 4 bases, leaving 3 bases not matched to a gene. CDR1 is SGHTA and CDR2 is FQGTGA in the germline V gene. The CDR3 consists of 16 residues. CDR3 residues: CASSSGLAGTTGELFF. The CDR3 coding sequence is TGTGCCAGCAGCTCGGGACTAGCGGGGACCACCGGGGAGCTGTTTTTT. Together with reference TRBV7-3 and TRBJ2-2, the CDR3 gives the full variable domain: GAGVSQTPSNKVTEKGKYVELRCDPISGHTALYWYRQSLGQGPEFLIYFQGTGAADDSGLPNDRFFAVRPEGSVSTLKIQRTERGDSAVYLCASSSGLAGTTGELFFGEGSRLTVL.

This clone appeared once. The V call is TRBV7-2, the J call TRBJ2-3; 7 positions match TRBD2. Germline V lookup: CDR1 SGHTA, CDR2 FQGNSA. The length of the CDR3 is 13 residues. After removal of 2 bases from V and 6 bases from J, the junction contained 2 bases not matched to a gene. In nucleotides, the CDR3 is TGTGCCAGCAGCTTAATGGGGGGGGATACGCAGTATTTT. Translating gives CASSLMGGDTQYF. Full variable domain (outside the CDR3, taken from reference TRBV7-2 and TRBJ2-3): GAGVSQSPSNKVTEKGKDVELRCDPISGHTALYWYRQSLGQGLEFLIYFQGNSAPDKSGLPSDRFSAERTGGSVSTLTIQRTQQEDSAVYLCASSLMGGDTQYFGPGTRLTVL.

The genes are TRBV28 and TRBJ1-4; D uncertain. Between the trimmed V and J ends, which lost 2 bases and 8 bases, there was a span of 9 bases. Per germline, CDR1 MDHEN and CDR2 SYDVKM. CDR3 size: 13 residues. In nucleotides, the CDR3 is TGTGCCAGCAGTTTAAACCTCGACGAAAAACTGTTTTTT. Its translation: CASSLNLDEKLFF.

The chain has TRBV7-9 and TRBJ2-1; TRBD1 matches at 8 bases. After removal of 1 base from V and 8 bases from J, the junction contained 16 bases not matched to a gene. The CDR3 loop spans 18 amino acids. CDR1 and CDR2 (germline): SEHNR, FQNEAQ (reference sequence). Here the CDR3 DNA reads TGTGCCAGCAGCTTAGTCTGGTCAGGGGGCGAAAAATGGGATGAGCAGTTCTTC. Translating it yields CASSLVWSGGEKWDEQFF.

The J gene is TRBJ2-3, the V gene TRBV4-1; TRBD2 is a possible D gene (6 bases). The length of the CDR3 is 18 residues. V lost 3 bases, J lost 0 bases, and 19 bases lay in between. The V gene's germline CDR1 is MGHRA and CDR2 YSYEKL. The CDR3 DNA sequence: TGCGCCAGCAGCCAGCGCAGTAGGGGACGGGAGAGCACAGATACGCAGTATTTT. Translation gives CASSQRSRGRESTDTQYF.

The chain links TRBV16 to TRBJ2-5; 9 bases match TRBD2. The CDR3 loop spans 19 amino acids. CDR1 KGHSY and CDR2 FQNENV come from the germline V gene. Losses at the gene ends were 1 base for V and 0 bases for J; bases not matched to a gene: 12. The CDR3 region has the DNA TGTGCCAGCAGCCAATTCGGCAGACTAGCGGACAGGTACCAAGAGACCCAGTACTTC. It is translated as CASSQFGRLADRYQETQYF.

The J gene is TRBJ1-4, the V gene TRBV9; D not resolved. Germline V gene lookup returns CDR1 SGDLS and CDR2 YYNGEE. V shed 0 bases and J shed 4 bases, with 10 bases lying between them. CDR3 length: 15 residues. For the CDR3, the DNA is TGTGCCAGCAGCGTAGCCCCCGTCAGTAATGAAAAACTGTTTTTT. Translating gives CASSVAPVSNEKLFF. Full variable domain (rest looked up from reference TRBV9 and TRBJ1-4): DSGVTQTPKHLITATGQRVTLRCSPRSGDLSVYWYQQSLDQGLQFLIQYYNGEERAKGNILERFSAQQFPDLHSELNLSSLELGDSALYFCASSVAPVSNEKLFFGSGTQLSVL.

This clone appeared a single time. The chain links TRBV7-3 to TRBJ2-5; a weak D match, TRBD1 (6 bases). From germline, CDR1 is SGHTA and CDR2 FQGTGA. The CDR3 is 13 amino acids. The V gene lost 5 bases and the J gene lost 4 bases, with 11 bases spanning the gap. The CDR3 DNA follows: TGTGCCAGCAGCACACAGGGTGGAGAGACCCAGTACTTC. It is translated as CASSTQGGETQYF.

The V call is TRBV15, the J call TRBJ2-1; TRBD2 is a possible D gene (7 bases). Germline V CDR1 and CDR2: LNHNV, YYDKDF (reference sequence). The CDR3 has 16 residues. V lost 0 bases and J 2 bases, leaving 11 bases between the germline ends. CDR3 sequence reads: CATSRELRGPYNEQFF. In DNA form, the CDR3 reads TGTGCCACCAGCAGAGAGTTGCGGGGGCCCTACAATGAGCAGTTCTTC.

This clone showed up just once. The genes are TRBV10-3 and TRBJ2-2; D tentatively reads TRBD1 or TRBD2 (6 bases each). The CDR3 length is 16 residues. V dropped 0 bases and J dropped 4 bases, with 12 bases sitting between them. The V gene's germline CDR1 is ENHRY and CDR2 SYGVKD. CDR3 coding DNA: TGTGCCATCAGTGAGTCGGGCAGGGGAGGCACCGGGGAGCTGTTTTTT. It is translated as CAISESGRGGTGELFF.